The next 25 T cell receptor beta chains were all read from a single sample in a study of cytomegalovirus exposure and HLA in healthy donors. Amplification used 60 Vbeta primers and 13 Jbeta primers. Clones were read by immunoSEQ multiplex PCR, and TCRdb kept only the in-frame ones, dropping some. The table includes about 190,000 clones, 85% to 90% detected once. The specimen was PBMCs. The receptors shown here come from a man aged 30-40 years in good health and CMV-seronegative.

The V call is TRBV7-5, the J call TRBJ2-7; TRBD2 is taken as the D call from the table, unchecked against the DNA. TRBV7-5 is given as a pseudogene. This CDR3 is built from 17 residues. DNA for the CDR3: TGTGCCAGAAGCCCTGGGGGAGGGCCAGGCGGACTCTACGAGCAGTACTTC. Its protein is CARSPGGGPGGLYEQYF.

The chain uses TRBV19 and TRBJ1-2; tentatively, D is TRBD1 (6 bases). CDR1 and CDR2 from the germline V gene are LNHDA and SQIVND (reference sequence). Trimming removed 7 bases at V and 4 bases at J, with 22 bases between. This CDR3 is 16 amino acids long. The CDR3: CASTNLEGRGAYGYTF. In DNA form, the CDR3 reads TGTGCCAGTACCAACCTGGAGGGGAGGGGGGCCTATGGCTACACCTTC.

This clone was recorded once. This chain uses TRBV2 with TRBJ1-6; tentatively, D is TRBD1 (6 bases). This CDR3 comprises 16 residues. Germline V lookup: CDR1 SNHLY, CDR2 FYNNEI. The CDR3 DNA reads TGTGGGGGAGGGCAGGGGCCTGGCTCCTATAATTCACCCCTCCACTTT. Protein sequence: CGGGQGPGSYNSPLHF. Supplemented by reference TRBV2 and TRBJ1-6, the full variable domain reads EPEVTQTPSHQVTQMGQEVILRCVPISNHLYFYWYRQILGQKVEFLVSFYNNEISEKSEIFDDQFSVERPDGSNFTLKIRSTKLEDSAMYFCGGGQGPGSYNSPLHFGNGTRLTVT.

The chain recombines TRBV27 with TRBJ2-5, with 7 bases matching TRBD1. The J call may not be correct, given that the DNA end is closer to TRBJ2-7. Per germline, CDR1 MNHEY and CDR2 SMNVEV (reference sequence). This CDR3 region has 15 residues. The CDR3 nucleotides read TGTGCCAGCAGTTTGAGACAGGGCCCTCCCTACGAGCAGTACTTC. Encoded protein: CASSLRQGPPYEQYF.

The chain is built from TRBV19 and TRBJ2-3, with TRBD2 matching 12 bases. The CDR3 is made up of 15 amino acids. V was clipped by 5 bases and J by 10 bases; unmatched bases: 10. CDR1 LNHDA and CDR2 SQIVND come from the germline V gene (reference sequence). CDR3 in DNA: TGTGCCAGTAGTCTCGCTAGCGGGGGGGCCGGGTCGCAGTATTTT. It codes for CASSLASGGAGSQYF.

V and J are TRBV19 and TRBJ2-1; 14 nucleotides match TRBD2. V shed 3 bases and J 9 bases; nucleotides not matched to a gene: 7. Germline lookup yields CDR1 LNHDA and CDR2 SQIVND (reference sequence). CDR3 length equals 16 residues. The CDR3 spells CASSIQGLAGVSEQFF. The CDR3 DNA is TGTGCCAGTAGTATCCAGGGACTAGCGGGAGTGAGTGAGCAGTTCTTC.

The chain combines TRBV7-2 with TRBJ2-5; TRBD1 is a possible D gene (5 bases). The CDR3 length is 15 residues. Per germline, CDR1 SGHTA and CDR2 FQGNSA. The V end lost 3 bases, the J end lost 5 bases, and 16 bases lay between the germline ends. In DNA, the CDR3 is TGTGCCAGCAGCTTTAGGGCAGGGTTTGGGGAGACCCAGTACTTC. Encoded protein: CASSFRAGFGETQYF.

In this sample, this clone turned up a few times. This CDR3 is CASSLGGGRADEQFF. CDR3 coding DNA: TGTGCCAGCAGCTTAGGAGGGGGGAGGGCGGATGAGCAGTTCTTC. This chain links TRBV7-9 with TRBJ2-1, with D perhaps TRBD2 (7 bases). The germline CDR1 and CDR2 sequences are SEHNR and FQNEAQ (reference sequence). V was cut by 1 base and J by 8 bases, with 15 bases left in between. This CDR3 region has 15 residues.

This clone was seen a single time. CDR3: CASSQVFGLASASRYNEQFF. The CDR3 coding sequence is TGCGCCAGCAGCCAAGTTTTTGGACTAGCGTCCGCATCAAGGTACAATGAGCAGTTCTTC. The V call is TRBV4-1, the J call TRBJ2-1, with 9 bases matching TRBD2. Germline V CDR1 and CDR2: MGHRA, YSYEKL. This CDR3 has 20 amino acids. The trim removed 1 base at V and 4 bases at J, leaving 17 bases unmatched.

This clone was counted a single time. This rearrangement joins TRBV18 to TRBJ1-4; no clear D gene. The CDR3 consists of 14 residues. Germline V gene data show CDR1 as KGHSH and CDR2 as LQKENI. Trimming shortened V by 4 bases and J by 0 bases, and 6 bases separated the two germline ends. The CDR3 DNA reads as TGTGCCAGCTCACGGTCAGCAACTAATGAAAAACTGTTTTTT. It encodes CASSRSATNEKLFF.

The V gene is TRBV19, the J gene TRBJ2-1, with D tentatively TRBD2 (5 bases). This CDR3 contains 16 residues. The germline CDR1 and CDR2 sequences are LNHDA and SQIVND (reference sequence). V was cut by 3 bases and J by 2 bases, with 14 bases left in between. The CDR3 sequence is CASSMMRAATYNEQFF. CDR3 in DNA: TGTGCCAGTAGTATGATGCGGGCTGCCACCTACAATGAGCAGTTCTTC.

J is TRBJ1-4 and V is TRBV7-2; no clear D gene. The V gene's germline CDR1 is SGHTA and CDR2 FQGNSA. The CDR3 is 15 amino acids. V lost 3 bases, J lost 4 bases, and 12 bases lay in between. In nucleotides, the CDR3 is TGTGCCAGCAGCTTGGCGGGGATAAATAATGAAAAACTGTTTTTT. Encoded protein: CASSLAGINNEKLFF.

The J gene is TRBJ1-2, the V gene TRBV28, with D maybe TRBD1 (6 bases). The germline V gene has CDR1 MDHEN and CDR2 SYDVKM. Trimming took 5 bases from V and 4 from J, leaving 17 bases between them. The CDR3 covers 15 residues. The CDR3 region has the DNA TGTGCCAGCAGTACCCCTATCGGACAGCCCTATGGCTACACCTTC. Translated, it gives CASSTPIGQPYGYTF.

The chain couples TRBV6-5 to TRBJ2-7; TRBD2 aligns across 10 bases. Germline assignment: CDR1 MNHEY and CDR2 SVGAGI. The CDR3 length is 15 residues. With V trimmed by 6 bases and J by 7 bases, 12 bases remained unmatched. This CDR3 reads CASRLQPAGGFEQYF. CDR3 in DNA: TGTGCCAGCAGATTACAGCCAGCGGGAGGGTTTGAGCAGTACTTC.

The genes are TRBV11-3 and TRBJ2-7; D is unresolved. The CDR3 covers 15 residues. The germline CDR1 and CDR2 sequences are SGHNT and YENEEA. V was shortened by 2 bases and J by 0 bases, with 11 bases between the two germline ends. The CDR3 nucleotides read TGTGCCAGCAGCTTAAGGTCCAGCGACTCCTACGAGCAGTACTTC. It translates to CASSLRSSDSYEQYF.

This rearrangement joins TRBV28 to TRBJ1-6; weak D call: TRBD1 (6 bases). The V gene's germline CDR1 is MDHEN and CDR2 SYDVKM. V lost 7 bases and J lost 13, with 14 bases in between. The CDR3 consists of 12 residues. CDR3 loop: CASKSGGPPLHF. CDR3 bases: TGTGCCAGCAAATCGGGGGGGCCGCCCCTCCACTTT.

The chain is built from TRBV18 and TRBJ1-6, with 9 bases matching TRBD1. CDR1 and CDR2 from the germline V gene are KGHSH and LQKENI. J gave up 8 bases and V 2 bases, and 7 bases lay outside the gene matches. CDR3 size: 16 residues. In DNA form, the CDR3 reads TGTGCCAGCTCACCAAATCGACAGGGGGACCATTCACCCCTCCACTTT. This encodes CASSPNRQGDHSPLHF.

The J gene is TRBJ2-2, the V gene TRBV5-1; possible D gene TRBD2, 5 bases. There are 16 residues in the CDR3. Between the trimmed V and J ends, which lost 2 bases and 0 bases, there was a span of 11 bases. CDR1 and CDR2 from the germline V gene are SGHRS and YFSETQ. This CDR3 reads CASSLNPGANTGELFF. CDR3 bases: TGCGCCAGCAGCTTAAACCCCGGGGCGAACACCGGGGAGCTGTTTTTT. Full variable domain (outside the CDR3, taken from reference TRBV5-1 and TRBJ2-2): KAGVTQTPRYLIKTRGQQVTLSCSPISGHRSVSWYQQTPGQGLQFLFEYFSETQRNKGNFPGRFSGRQFSNSRSEMNVSTLELGDSALYLCASSLNPGANTGELFFGEGSRLTVL.

The genes are TRBV7-2 and TRBJ2-2; possible D gene TRBD1, 6 bases. V was trimmed by 4 bases and J by 3 bases, leaving 12 bases between them. Looked up from germline, CDR1 is SGHTA and CDR2 is FQGNSA. The CDR3 has 15 amino acids. The CDR3 loop reads CASSSSGVHTGELFF. In DNA form, the CDR3 reads TGTGCCAGCAGCTCATCAGGGGTTCACACCGGGGAGCTGTTTTTT.

The chain combines TRBV27 with TRBJ2-1; 9 positions agree with TRBD2. CDR1 and CDR2 (germline): MNHEY, SMNVEV (reference sequence). The CDR3 loop spans 14 amino acids. J was trimmed by 5 bases and V by 7 bases; bases with no gene match: 6. The CDR3 protein is CASIGAGGHNEQFF. The CDR3 DNA reads TGTGCCAGCATTGGAGCGGGAGGTCACAATGAGCAGTTCTTC.

This clone turned up a few times. V is TRBV5-4 and J is TRBJ1-1; D remains unclear. The V gene lost 1 base and the J gene lost 1 base, with 14 bases spanning the gap. CDR3 size: 16 residues. Per the germline V gene, CDR1 is SGHNT and CDR2 is YYREEE (reference sequence). DNA for the CDR3: TGTGCCAGCAGCTTGCGCACCTCCCCGGGGAACACTGAAGCTTTCTTT. It codes for CASSLRTSPGNTEAFF.

V gene TRBV28 combines with J gene TRBJ1-5, with D possibly matching TRBD1 (5 bases). Deletions cut 8 bases from V and 7 bases from J, with 21 bases between. This CDR3 spans 15 amino acids. Per the germline V gene, CDR1 is MDHEN and CDR2 is SYDVKM. The CDR3 is CASGQGSVPRQPQHF. In nucleotides, the CDR3 is TGTGCCAGCGGGCAGGGCTCTGTACCCAGGCAGCCCCAGCATTTT.

This sequence joins TRBV27 and TRBJ2-3; a weak D match, TRBD1 (6 bases). This CDR3 is 16 amino acids long. V shed 7 bases and J shed 0 bases, with 17 bases lying between them. The germline V gene has CDR1 MNHEY and CDR2 SMNVEV (reference sequence). CDR3 sequence (DNA): TGTGCCAGCACCGGACAGCCCTATCCTAGCACAGATACGCAGTATTTT. Translation gives CASTGQPYPSTDTQYF.

This rearrangement joins TRBV7-9 to TRBJ2-2; no definite D call. The CDR3 totals 12 residues. The germline V gene encodes CDR1 SEHNR and CDR2 FQNEAQ (reference sequence). The V end was cut by 5 bases, the J end by 7 bases, with 8 bases between. For the CDR3, the DNA is TGTGCCAGCAGCGGGCACGGCGGGGAGCTGTTTTTT. This sequence encodes CASSGHGGELFF.

This clone has more than one count but fewer than ten. This chain uses TRBV4-2 with TRBJ2-1, with 10 bases that match TRBD1. Germline CDR1 and CDR2: LGHNA and YNFKEQ. The CDR3 is 16 amino acids. V lost 2 bases, J lost 5 bases, and 6 bases stayed unmatched. The CDR3, as DNA: TGTGCCAGCAGCCAACTCACCGGGACAGGGGACAATGAGCAGTTCTTC. Protein product: CASSQLTGTGDNEQFF.